This record concerns one T cell receptor beta chain sequence. The antigen is not known. CDR3 length: 15 residues. V trimming: 4 bases; J trimming: 1 base; junction bases outside the gene matches: 5. Germline V lookup: CDR1 MNHNS, CDR2 SASEGT. The data are from a study of identical twins. Study-wide results and limits: Potential partial confounding of zero-insertion analyses by invariant MAIT and iNKT cells was noted.

TCRdb reanalysed the 5' RACE reads using MiXCR and keeps one entry per CDR3 protein. The sample has hundreds of thousands of distinct CDR3 sequences, 8.5% to 9.5% seen once. Another study also made use of these data, one on yellow fever vaccine responses in identical twins. According to that study: Twins' vaccine T cell responses reportedly seemed partly convergent and partly personalized.

The clonotype originates from a woman aged 18 to 35 in good health. Sequenced material: PBMCs. The gene calls are TRBV6-1 and TRBJ2-3, with 7 bases fitting TRBD2. In DNA, the CDR3 is TGTGCCAGCAGTGGAAGCGGGGTCCGCACAGATACGCAGTATTTT. Translation: CASSGSGVRTDTQYF.